The next 18 T cell receptor beta chains were all read from a single sample in a study of T cell clonality in common variable immunodeficiency. Only in-frame clones appear in the TCRdb table, and some are missing; sequencing was by immunoSEQ multiplex PCR. The sample is made up of about 40,000 clones, none counted only once. The sequenced sample was peripheral blood mononuclear cells. The receptor set was obtained from a person between 18 and 70 years old in good health.

This clone was counted many times. Coverage ceases 3 residues before the CDR3 finishes, and the germline J gene fills in the end. The chain couples TRBV18 to TRBJ1-1; D may be TRBD1 (6 bases). Germline V gene data show CDR1 as KGHSH and CDR2 as LQKENI. Trimming left V 0 bases short and J 1 base short, with 9 bases between. The CDR3 has 15 amino acids. CDR3 protein: CASSPPTGPNTEAFF. CDR3 bases read: TGTGCCAGCTCACCACCGACAGGACCGAACACTGAA.

This clone was recorded a few times. This may be a read error: a much more frequent sequence differs by one nucleotide. With the read ending 3 residues before the CDR3 end, the germline J gene is used to fill in that end. The chain joins TRBV6-1 to TRBJ1-2; D gene ambiguous. This CDR3 is built from 16 residues. The germline V and J ends were trimmed by 2 bases and 5 bases, with 18 bases remaining between them. Germline V gene lookup returns CDR1 MNHNS and CDR2 SASEGT. Partial CDR3 DNA: TGTGCCAGCAGTGAACAGGCGAACGATCCAAGGTATGGC. Translated: CASSEQANDPRYG. The CDR3 in full is CASSEQANDPRYGYTF.

This clone has a count of ten or more. The CDR3 reads CASSPQGANQPQHF. CDR3 DNA, as far as it was read: TGTGCCAGCAGTCCACAGGGAGCCAATCAGCCC. The rearrangement uses TRBV12-3 or TRBV12-4 and TRBJ1-5; D is possibly TRBD1 (6 bases). The read is 3 residues too short to cover the CDR3 end, so that end is filled in from the germline J gene. Trimming shortened V by 5 bases and J by 3 bases, and 11 bases separated the two germline ends. The CDR3 is made up of 14 amino acids.

This clone appeared many times. The read terminates 3 residues ahead of where the CDR3 ends, so the germline J gene completes it. J is TRBJ2-1 and V is TRBV29-1; D not certain. Germline CDR1 is SQVTM and CDR2 is ANQGSEA. The CDR3 extends over 12 amino acids. Trimming left V 5 bases short and J 7 bases short, with 12 bases between. CDR3 sequence reads: CSVRNGFNEQFF. CDR3 DNA, as far as it was read: TGCAGCGTTAGAAACGGGTTTAATGAG.

This clone was seen at least ten times. The read terminates 3 residues ahead of where the CDR3 ends, so the germline J gene completes it. The chain has TRBV20-1 and TRBJ2-4; weak D call: TRBD2 (5 bases). The V end was cut by 5 bases, the J end by 1 base, with 12 bases between. This CDR3 is 14 amino acids long. Germline lookup yields CDR1 DFQATT and CDR2 SNEGSKA (reference sequence). CDR3 loop: CSASLAAAKNIQYF. Incomplete CDR3 DNA: TGCAGTGCTTCGCTAGCTGCGGCCAAAAACATT.

This clone was picked up many times. This chain's CDR3 is CSADRGTHTYEQYF. Incomplete CDR3 DNA: TGCAGTGCTGACAGGGGAACTCACACCTACGAG. V gene TRBV20-1 combines with J gene TRBJ2-7; TRBD1 matches 8 bases. Read coverage stops 3 residues before the CDR3 terminus; the germline J gene supplies the remainder. CDR1 and CDR2 (germline): DFQATT, SNEGSKA (reference sequence). Trimming took 5 bases from V and 2 from J; bases not matched to a gene: 8. CDR3 length: 14 residues.

This clone was found many times. The CDR3 end falls 3 residues outside the read, so it is completed with the germline J gene. The chain uses TRBV5-1 and TRBJ2-7, with 9 bases lining up with TRBD1. V gave up 1 base and J gave up 4 bases; unmatched junction bases: 3. The CDR3 contains 14 residues. The germline V gene has CDR1 SGHRS and CDR2 YFSETQ. This chain's CDR3 is CASSLTGGGYEQYF. Incomplete CDR3 DNA: TGCGCCAGCAGCTTGACAGGGGGCGGGTACGAG.

This clone was seen at least ten times. Read sequence stops 3 residues before the CDR3 end, and the germline J gene provides the missing end. J is TRBJ2-2 and V is TRBV19; 8 bases match TRBD2. J lost 6 bases, V lost 5 bases, and 8 bases had no gene match. This CDR3 has 15 amino acids. CDR1 is LNHDA, CDR2 SQIVND, per germline (reference sequence). CDR3 protein: CASSGRGGTSGELFF. CDR3 DNA (partial): TGTGCCAGTAGTGGTCGCGGGGGGACCTCCGGGGAG.

This clone was detected ten times or more. Coverage ceases 3 residues before the CDR3 finishes, and the germline J gene fills in the end. J is TRBJ2-1 and V is TRBV5-1; no definite D call. Germline V gene data show CDR1 as SGHRS and CDR2 as YFSETQ. This CDR3 has 13 residues. V gave up 4 bases and J gave up 4 bases, with 9 bases separating them. The CDR3 is CASSRPYYNEQFF. The part of the CDR3 DNA that was read is TGCGCCAGCAGCCGCCCCTATTACAATGAG.

There are a few counts of this clone. A much larger clone differs from this one at a single base, so this may be a read error. The read ends 3 residues before the CDR3 terminus; that terminus is restored from the germline J gene. The rearrangement joins TRBV19 to TRBJ1-4, with a weak D call TRBD1 (5 bases). Per germline, CDR1 LNHDA and CDR2 SQIVND (reference sequence). CDR3 length equals 15 residues. The sequenced CDR3 bases are TGTGCCAGTAGTCTCCCAGGGTCTGGGGCCAACGTA. It encodes CASSLPGSGANV. The CDR3 as a whole reads CASSLPGSGANVLFF.

This clone was found many times. The sequence runs out 3 residues before the end of the CDR3; the remainder is reconstructed from the germline J gene. The chain joins TRBV11-2 to TRBJ2-1, with D perhaps TRBD2 (6 bases). Germline-derived CDR1 and CDR2 are SGHAT and FQNNGV. Trimming pared 5 bases from V and 3 bases from J, leaving 14 bases between. The CDR3 runs 15 residues. The CDR3 here is CASSTRDLRYNEQFF. The sequenced part of the CDR3 DNA is TGTGCCAGCAGCACCCGGGACTTACGCTACAATGAG.

This clone was counted ten times or more. The CDR3 end lies 3 residues beyond the end of the read and is filled in from the germline J gene. This chain joins TRBV5-1 and TRBJ1-2, with 7 bases that match TRBD1. Germline CDR1 and CDR2: SGHRS and YFSETQ. The CDR3 loop spans 13 amino acids. Germline trimming cut 4 bases from V and 6 bases from J; bases unmatched to any gene: 6. The CDR3: CASSPTGPDGYTF. Incomplete CDR3 DNA: TGCGCCAGCAGCCCGACAGGGCCCGATGGC.

This clone was seen repeatedly, ten times or more. The CDR3 extends 3 residues past the end of the read, so its final part is completed from the germline J gene. The chain is built from TRBV19 and TRBJ1-6, with 7 bases aligning to TRBD1. With V trimmed by 4 bases and J by 0 bases, 3 bases remained unmatched. CDR1 is LNHDA, CDR2 SQIVND, per germline (reference sequence). The CDR3 is 16 amino acids. The CDR3 sequence: CASSRTGDSYNSPLHF. The CDR3 bases that were read are TGTGCCAGTAGTAGGACAGGAGACTCCTATAATTCACCC.

This clone occurred many times. The read ends 3 residues early relative to the CDR3; the germline J gene fills the gap. The J gene is TRBJ1-5, the V gene TRBV18; unclear D gene. Germline V gives CDR1 KGHSH, CDR2 LQKENI. V lost 2 bases and J 0 bases, leaving 11 bases between the germline ends. There are 16 residues in the CDR3. The DNA read from the CDR3 is TGTGCCAGCTCACCAGGGCCAGCTTATAGCAATCAGCCC. Translating it yields CASSPGPAYSNQP. The entire CDR3 sequence reads CASSPGPAYSNQPQHF.

This clone was picked up many times. The sequenced CDR3 bases are TGTGCCAGCAGCAACGGGACTAGCGGGAGTACACACGAG. Amino acid sequence: CASSNGTSGSTHE. The whole CDR3 is CASSNGTSGSTHEQYF. V is TRBV5-4 and J is TRBJ2-7, with 14 bases that match TRBD2. With the read ending 3 residues before the CDR3 end, the germline J gene is used to fill in that end. Germline trimming cut 4 bases from V and 5 bases from J; bases unmatched to any gene: 8. The CDR3 covers 16 residues. CDR1 and CDR2 (germline): SGHNT, YYREEE (reference sequence).

The table lists this clone with many counts. The read terminates 3 residues ahead of where the CDR3 ends, so the germline J gene completes it. The chain links TRBV20-1 to TRBJ2-1; no clear D gene. From germline, CDR1 is DFQATT and CDR2 SNEGSKA (reference sequence). This CDR3 has 13 residues. Trimming took off 3 bases at V and 0 bases at J, with 6 bases between the two ends. Partial CDR3 DNA: TGCAGTGCTAGCGCTAGCTCCTACAATGAG. It encodes CSASASSYNE. The entire CDR3 reads CSASASSYNEQFF.

This clone was counted ten times or more. The sequence runs out 3 residues before the end of the CDR3; the remainder is reconstructed from the germline J gene. This chain links TRBV3-1 (or the pseudogene TRBV3-2) with TRBJ2-1; 8 nucleotides match TRBD2. CDR1 and CDR2 from the germline V gene are LGHDT and YNNKEL (reference sequence). J was trimmed by 5 bases and V by 4 bases; bases with no gene match: 7. The length of the CDR3 is 15 residues. CDR3 amino acids: CASSRKAGVNNEQFF. CDR3 bases read: TGTGCCAGCAGCCGGAAAGCGGGGGTAAACAATGAG.

This clone occurred many times. With the read ending 3 residues before the CDR3 end, the germline J gene is used to fill in that end. This chain uses TRBV20-1 with TRBJ2-3; no clear D gene. V lost 2 bases and J 2 bases, leaving 8 bases between the germline ends. The CDR3 extends over 13 amino acids. Germline loops: CDR1 DFQATT, CDR2 SNEGSKA (reference sequence). Incomplete CDR3 DNA: TGCAGTGCTAGAAGAGGTAACACAGATACG. Protein: CSARRGNTDT. The CDR3 reads in full as CSARRGNTDTQYF.